The next 18 T cell receptor beta chains were all read from a single sample in a study of shared clonotypes between healthy human individuals. Using immunoSEQ multiplex PCR, the repertoire was profiled, and TCRdb retains in-frame clones only, with some absent. The sample carries about 110,000 clones, about 63% recorded once. The sample was memory CD8+ T cells sorted from blood. The subset denotes: CD45RO+ cells pooled with CCR7-negative TemRA cells. The receptors were sampled from a woman in her twenties or thirties in good health.

In its sample, this clone was seen a few times. This rearrangement joins TRBV6-1 to TRBJ1-5, with 8 bases that match TRBD1. Trimming took 1 base from V and 5 from J; bases not matched to a gene: 7. Germline V CDR1 and CDR2: MNHNS, SASEGT. The CDR3 runs 16 residues. CDR3 amino acids: CASSEETGTGYQPQHF. CDR3 DNA sequence: TGTGCCAGCAGTGAAGAAACCGGGACAGGCTATCAGCCCCAGCATTTT.

This clone has more than one count but fewer than ten. The chain joins TRBV2 to TRBJ2-1; 7 nucleotides match TRBD2. The CDR3 contains 14 residues. The V segment lost 7 bases and the J segment 7 bases; nucleotides outside the gene matches: 10. Looked up from germline, CDR1 is SNHLY and CDR2 is FYNNEI. CDR3: CASTGRENINEQFF. The CDR3 nucleotides are TGTGCCAGCACAGGGCGGGAGAACATAAATGAGCAGTTCTTC. Using reference TRBV2 and TRBJ2-1 for the parts outside the CDR3, the full variable domain is EPEVTQTPSHQVTQMGQEVILRCVPISNHLYFYWYRQILGQKVEFLVSFYNNEISEKSEIFDDQFSVERPDGSNFTLKIRSTKLEDSAMYFCASTGRENINEQFFGPGTRLTVL.

This sequence joins TRBV4-1 and TRBJ2-4; 9 bases line up with TRBD1. The germline V gene encodes CDR1 MGHRA and CDR2 YSYEKL. The CDR3 sequence is 15 residues long. The J segment lost 6 bases and the V segment lost 1 base, leaving 4 bases of the junction unmatched. CDR3 protein: CASSQVGTGLNIQYF. The CDR3 DNA reads TGCGCCAGCAGCCAAGTAGGGACAGGGTTAAACATTCAGTACTTC.

The chain joins TRBV28 to TRBJ1-2; no clear D. CDR3 length: 15 residues. The V and J ends lost 3 bases and 4 bases respectively, with 15 bases between them. Looked up from germline, CDR1 is MDHEN and CDR2 is SYDVKM. The CDR3 nucleotides are TGTGCCAGCAGTTTGCTAGGCTTCCTATCCTATGGCTACACCTTC. Translation: CASSLLGFLSYGYTF.

This clone has just a few counts. CDR3 nucleotide sequence: TGTGCCACCAGCGAGTCAGGGACTAGCGGGAATCGGGGGCAGTTCTTC. It codes for CATSESGTSGNRGQFF. The rearrangement links TRBV15 to TRBJ2-1, with 13 bases matching TRBD2. This CDR3 is built from 16 residues. With V trimmed by 5 bases and J by 12 bases, 13 bases remained unmatched. Per the germline V gene, CDR1 is LNHNV and CDR2 is YYDKDF (reference sequence).

This chain uses TRBV9 with TRBJ2-7; 8 positions match TRBD2. Germline lookup yields CDR1 SGDLS and CDR2 YYNGEE. The junction had 2 bases not matched to a gene; V was cut back by 3 bases and J by 3 bases. This CDR3 has 13 residues. CDR3 DNA sequence: TGTGCCAGCAGCGAGGGACTAGACTACGAGCAGTACTTC. It codes for CASSEGLDYEQYF.

This sequence joins TRBV6-1 and TRBJ1-3, with D unresolved. Trimming cost V 2 bases and J 5 bases, with 16 bases left between them. The germline gives CDR1 MNHNS, CDR2 SASEGT. The length of the CDR3 is 16 residues. The CDR3 protein is CASSETRRGSRNTIYF. Written as DNA, the CDR3 is TGTGCCAGCAGTGAAACGCGGCGAGGGTCGCGAAACACCATATATTTT.

The CDR3 region is CASSRQAGQGENIQYF. In DNA form, the CDR3 reads TGTGCCAGCAGCCGACAGGCCGGACAGGGGGAAAACATTCAGTACTTC. The chain couples TRBV11-2 to TRBJ2-4; the match to TRBD1 covers 10 bases. The CDR3 runs 16 residues. Germline V gene data show CDR1 as SGHAT and CDR2 as FQNNGV. J lost 5 bases, V lost 5 bases, and 9 bases had no gene match.

This clone has a single count. Written as DNA, the CDR3 is TGCGCCAGCAGCCAAGTTCAGCGGTCCTACAATGAGCAGTTCTTC. Its protein is CASSQVQRSYNEQFF. This rearrangement joins TRBV4-1 to TRBJ2-1; D is possibly TRBD2 (5 bases). Germline V gene sequence: CDR1 MGHRA, CDR2 YSYEKL. The CDR3 is made up of 15 amino acids. Trimming shortened V by 1 base and J by 1 base, and 8 bases separated the two germline ends.

The rearrangement uses TRBV10-2 and TRBJ2-3; 10 nucleotides agree with TRBD2. This CDR3 has 17 residues. Trimming at V came to 2 bases and at J to 4 bases, leaving 9 bases not matched to a gene. Germline assignment: CDR1 WSHSY and CDR2 SAAADI. The chain's CDR3 is CASSEAMEREGADTQYF. The CDR3 DNA follows: TGCGCCAGCAGTGAGGCGATGGAGCGGGAGGGGGCAGATACGCAGTATTTT.

The J gene is TRBJ2-7, the V gene TRBV7-8; 10 bases agree with TRBD2. Germline V lookup: CDR1 SGHVS, CDR2 FQNEAQ. Trimming removed 1 base from V and 2 bases from J; junction bases left unmatched: 5. The CDR3 totals 16 residues. CDR3 DNA: TGTGCCAGCAGCTTAGAACTAGCGGGATCCACCTACGAGCAGTACTTC. Its translation is CASSLELAGSTYEQYF.

This clone has a count of ten or more. The sample has other DNA sequences that encode this CDR3 too. The V call is TRBV15, the J call TRBJ2-3; 7 bases are a match to TRBD1. V shed 4 bases and J 1 base; nucleotides not matched to a gene: 8. The CDR3 totals 16 residues. Germline CDR1 reads LNHNV; CDR2 reads YYDKDF (reference sequence). CDR3 bases: TGTGCCACCAGCAAGAACAGGGGAGCCGGCACAGATACGCAGTATTTT. It yields the protein CATSKNRGAGTDTQYF. Combining the CDR3 with reference TRBV15 and TRBJ2-3 gives the whole variable domain DAMVIQNPRYQVTQFGKPVTLSCSQTLNHNVMYWYQQKSSQAPKLLFHYYDKDFNNEADTPDNFQSRRPNTSFCFLDIRSPGLGDTAMYLCATSKNRGAGTDTQYFGPGTRLTVL.

The CDR3 region is CASSQDTEDYYNEQFF. CDR3 sequence (DNA): TGCGCCAGCAGCCAAGATACAGAGGACTACTACAATGAGCAGTTCTTC. V gene TRBV4-1 combines with J gene TRBJ2-1, with D perhaps TRBD2 (6 bases). Germline CDR1 MGHRA, CDR2 YSYEKL. V dropped 0 bases and J dropped 3 bases, with 12 bases sitting between them. The length of the CDR3 is 16 residues.

The chain uses TRBV2 and TRBJ2-7; tentatively, D is TRBD1 (6 bases). The CDR3 contains 13 residues. The ends were cut back, 6 bases at V and 3 bases at J, with 12 bases in the middle. The germline CDR1 and CDR2 sequences are SNHLY and FYNNEI. The CDR3 loop is CASRDRFYYEQYF. DNA of the CDR3: TGTGCCAGCAGGGACAGATTTTACTACGAGCAGTACTTC.

The genes are TRBV7-8 and TRBJ2-7; perhaps TRBD1 as D (5 bases). Between the trimmed V and J ends, which lost 5 bases and 5 bases, there was a span of 28 bases. Looked up from germline, CDR1 is SGHVS and CDR2 is FQNEAQ. This CDR3 comprises 18 residues. Here the CDR3 DNA reads TGTGCCAGCAGCGTTATCGATCGGCAGGGCCCGCCCGTGGACGAGCAGTACTTC. As protein: CASSVIDRQGPPVDEQYF.

CDR3 region: CASRAGTSASSSYNEQFF. The CDR3 DNA sequence: TGTGCCAGCAGGGCCGGGACTAGCGCTTCCAGCTCCTACAATGAGCAGTTCTTC. The chain carries TRBV5-8 and TRBJ2-1; TRBD2 agrees at 10 bases. The CDR3 loop spans 18 amino acids. After removal of 5 bases from V and 0 bases from J, the junction contained 11 bases not matched to a gene. Germline values: CDR1 SGHTS, CDR2 YDEGEE.

This clone occurred once. The chain is built from TRBV19 and TRBJ1-1; unclear D gene. The germline gives CDR1 LNHDA, CDR2 SQIVND (reference sequence). V dropped 7 bases and J dropped 11 bases, with 26 bases sitting between them. The CDR3 has 15 amino acids. CDR3: CASTTGAASIPGAFF. The CDR3 DNA reads TGTGCCAGTACCACCGGCGCGGCCTCAATCCCGGGGGCTTTCTTT.

This clone has just a few counts. The genes are TRBV19 and TRBJ2-1, with a tentative D call TRBD2 (5 bases). Germline loops: CDR1 LNHDA, CDR2 SQIVND (reference sequence). V gave up 8 bases and J gave up 15 bases, with 20 bases separating them. The CDR3 is 12 residues long. The CDR3 here is CASGPSSFQVFF. CDR3 sequence (DNA): TGTGCCAGTGGCCCCTCTAGCTTCCAAGTGTTCTTC.